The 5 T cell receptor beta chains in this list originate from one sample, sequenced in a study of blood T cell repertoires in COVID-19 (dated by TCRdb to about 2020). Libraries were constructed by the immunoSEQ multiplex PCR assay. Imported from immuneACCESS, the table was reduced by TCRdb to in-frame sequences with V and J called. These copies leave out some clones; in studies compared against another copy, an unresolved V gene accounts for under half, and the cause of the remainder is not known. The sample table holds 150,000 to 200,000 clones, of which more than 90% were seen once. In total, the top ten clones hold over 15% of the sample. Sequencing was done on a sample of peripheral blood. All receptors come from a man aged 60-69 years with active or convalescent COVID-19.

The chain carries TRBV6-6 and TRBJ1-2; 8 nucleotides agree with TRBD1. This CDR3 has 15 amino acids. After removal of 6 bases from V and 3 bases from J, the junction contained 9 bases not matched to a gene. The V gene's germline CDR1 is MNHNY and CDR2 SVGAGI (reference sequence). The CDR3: CASRLAGQGDYGYTF. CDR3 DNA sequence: TGTGCCAGCAGACTAGCCGGACAGGGCGACTATGGCTACACCTTC.

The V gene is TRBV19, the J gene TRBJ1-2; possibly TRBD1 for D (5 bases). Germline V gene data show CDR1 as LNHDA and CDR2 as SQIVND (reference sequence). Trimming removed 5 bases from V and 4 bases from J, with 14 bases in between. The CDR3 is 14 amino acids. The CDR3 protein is CASSEQGWLYGYTF. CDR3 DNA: TGTGCCAGTAGTGAGCAGGGTTGGCTCTATGGCTACACCTTC.

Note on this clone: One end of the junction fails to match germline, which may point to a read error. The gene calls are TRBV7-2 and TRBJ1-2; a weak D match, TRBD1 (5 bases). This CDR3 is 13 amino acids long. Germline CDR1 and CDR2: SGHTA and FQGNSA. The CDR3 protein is CASSLVGGRNLDF. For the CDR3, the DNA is TGTGCCAGCAGCTTAGTGGGGGGTAGGAATTTGGATTTT.

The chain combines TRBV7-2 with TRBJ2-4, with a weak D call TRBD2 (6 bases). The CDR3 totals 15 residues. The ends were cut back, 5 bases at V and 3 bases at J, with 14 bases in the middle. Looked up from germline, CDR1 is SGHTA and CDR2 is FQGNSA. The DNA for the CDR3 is TGTGCCAGCAGCCTGACTAGTCAGTACAAAAACATTCAGTACTTC. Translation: CASSLTSQYKNIQYF.

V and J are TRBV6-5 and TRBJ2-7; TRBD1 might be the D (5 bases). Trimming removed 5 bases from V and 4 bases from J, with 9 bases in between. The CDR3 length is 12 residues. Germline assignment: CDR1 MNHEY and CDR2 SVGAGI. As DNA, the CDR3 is TGTGCCAGCAGTAACCAGGGTTACGAGCAGTACTTC. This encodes CASSNQGYEQYF.